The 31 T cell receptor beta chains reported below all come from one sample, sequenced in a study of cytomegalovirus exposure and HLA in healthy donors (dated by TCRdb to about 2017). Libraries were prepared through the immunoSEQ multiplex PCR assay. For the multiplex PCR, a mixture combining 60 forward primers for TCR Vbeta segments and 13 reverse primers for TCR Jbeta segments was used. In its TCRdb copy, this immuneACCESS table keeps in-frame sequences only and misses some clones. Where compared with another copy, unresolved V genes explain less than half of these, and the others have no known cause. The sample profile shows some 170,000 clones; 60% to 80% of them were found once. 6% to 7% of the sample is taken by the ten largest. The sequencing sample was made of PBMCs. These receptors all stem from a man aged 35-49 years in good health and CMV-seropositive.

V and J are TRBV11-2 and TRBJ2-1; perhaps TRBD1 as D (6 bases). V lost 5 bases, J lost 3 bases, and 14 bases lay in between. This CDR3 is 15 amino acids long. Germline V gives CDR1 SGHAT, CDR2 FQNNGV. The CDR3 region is CASSHDRYNYNEQFF. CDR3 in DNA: TGTGCCAGCAGCCATGACAGGTACAACTACAATGAGCAGTTCTTC.

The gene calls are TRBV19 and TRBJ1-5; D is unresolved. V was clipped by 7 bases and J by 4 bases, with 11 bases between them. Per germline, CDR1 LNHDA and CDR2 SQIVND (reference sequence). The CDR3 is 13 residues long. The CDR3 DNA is TGTGCCAGTACCCCTACAGTGAATCAGCCCCAGCATTTT. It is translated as CASTPTVNQPQHF.

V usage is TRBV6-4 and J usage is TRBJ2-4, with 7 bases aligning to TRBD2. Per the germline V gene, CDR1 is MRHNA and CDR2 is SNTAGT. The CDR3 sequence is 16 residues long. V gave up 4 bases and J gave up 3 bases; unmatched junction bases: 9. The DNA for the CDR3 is TGTGCCAGCAGTGTTTTGCGGGAGTACGACAAAAACATTCAGTACTTC. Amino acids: CASSVLREYDKNIQYF.

The CDR3 nucleotides read TGTGCCAGCAGTTCTAGCGGGAGAACAGATACGCAGTATTTT. The encoded protein is CASSSSGRTDTQYF. This chain links TRBV6-1 with TRBJ2-3, with 10 bases aligning to TRBD2. Unmatched junction bases numbered 2, after V lost 5 bases and J lost 3 bases. CDR3 length equals 14 residues. CDR1 is MNHNS and CDR2 is SASEGT in the germline V gene.

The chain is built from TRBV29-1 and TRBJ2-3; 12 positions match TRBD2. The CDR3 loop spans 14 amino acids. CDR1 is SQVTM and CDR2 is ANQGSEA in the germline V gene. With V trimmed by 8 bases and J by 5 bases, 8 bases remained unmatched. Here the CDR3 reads CSFALAGGVDTQYF. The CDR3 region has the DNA TGCAGCTTCGCTCTAGCGGGAGGGGTAGATACGCAGTATTTT.

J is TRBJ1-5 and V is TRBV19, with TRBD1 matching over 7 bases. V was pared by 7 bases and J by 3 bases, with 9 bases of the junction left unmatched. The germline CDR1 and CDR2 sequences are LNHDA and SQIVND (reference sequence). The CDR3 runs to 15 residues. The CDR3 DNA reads TGTGCCAGTACCCTGGCGGGACAGCTCAATCAGCCCCAGCATTTT. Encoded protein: CASTLAGQLNQPQHF.

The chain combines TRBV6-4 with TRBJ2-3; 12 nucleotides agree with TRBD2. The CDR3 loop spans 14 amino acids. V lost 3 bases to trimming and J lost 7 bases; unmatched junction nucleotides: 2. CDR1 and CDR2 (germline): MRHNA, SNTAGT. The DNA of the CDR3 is TGTGCCAGCAGTGAGACTAGCGGGAGTAATACGCAGTATTTT. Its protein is CASSETSGSNTQYF.

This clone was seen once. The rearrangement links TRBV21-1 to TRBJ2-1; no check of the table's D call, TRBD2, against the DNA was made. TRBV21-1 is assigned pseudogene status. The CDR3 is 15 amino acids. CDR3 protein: CASGPTSGRFHEQFF. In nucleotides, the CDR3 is TGTGCCAGCGGGCCGACTAGCGGGAGATTCCATGAGCAGTTCTTC.

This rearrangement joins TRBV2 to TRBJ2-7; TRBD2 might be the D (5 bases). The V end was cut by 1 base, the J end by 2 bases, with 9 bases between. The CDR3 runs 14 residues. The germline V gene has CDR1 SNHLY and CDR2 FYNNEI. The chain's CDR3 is CASSEDDGAYEQYF. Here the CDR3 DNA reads TGTGCCAGCAGTGAAGACGACGGGGCCTACGAGCAGTACTTC.

In DNA form, the CDR3 reads TGTGCCAGCAGCTTAGATGGGACAGCGTACGAGCAGTACTTC. As protein: CASSLDGTAYEQYF. The chain carries TRBV7-9 and TRBJ2-7; 7 nucleotides match TRBD1. The CDR3 length is 14 residues. J lost 4 bases, V lost 1 base, and 4 bases had no gene match. Germline V gene sequence: CDR1 SEHNR, CDR2 FQNEAQ (reference sequence).

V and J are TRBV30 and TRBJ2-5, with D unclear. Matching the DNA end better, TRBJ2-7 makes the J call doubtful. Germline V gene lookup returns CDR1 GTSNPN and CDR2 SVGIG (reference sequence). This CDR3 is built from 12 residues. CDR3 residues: CAWDSSSYEQYF. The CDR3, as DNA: TGTGCCTGGGATAGTTCCTCCTACGAGCAGTACTTC.

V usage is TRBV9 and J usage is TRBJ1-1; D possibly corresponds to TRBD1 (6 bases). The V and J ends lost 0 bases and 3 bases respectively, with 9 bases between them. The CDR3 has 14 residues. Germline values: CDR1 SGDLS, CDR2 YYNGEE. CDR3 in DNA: TGTGCCAGCAGCGTAGTAGGGGGGGACACTGAAGCTTTCTTT. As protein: CASSVVGGDTEAFF.

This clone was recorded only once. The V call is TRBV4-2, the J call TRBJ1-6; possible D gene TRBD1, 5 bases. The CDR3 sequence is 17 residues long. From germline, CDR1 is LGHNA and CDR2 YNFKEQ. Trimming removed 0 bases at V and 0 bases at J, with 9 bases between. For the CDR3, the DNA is TGTGCCAGCAGCCAAGATGGCAGGGTCTCCTATAATTCACCCCTCCACTTT. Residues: CASSQDGRVSYNSPLHF.

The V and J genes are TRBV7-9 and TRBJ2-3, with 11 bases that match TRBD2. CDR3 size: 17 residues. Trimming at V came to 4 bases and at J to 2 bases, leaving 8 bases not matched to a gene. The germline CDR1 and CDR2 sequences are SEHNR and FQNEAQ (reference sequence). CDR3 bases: TGTGCCAGCAGCTATAGTAGCGGGAGGGCCCTCACAGATACGCAGTATTTT. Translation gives CASSYSSGRALTDTQYF.

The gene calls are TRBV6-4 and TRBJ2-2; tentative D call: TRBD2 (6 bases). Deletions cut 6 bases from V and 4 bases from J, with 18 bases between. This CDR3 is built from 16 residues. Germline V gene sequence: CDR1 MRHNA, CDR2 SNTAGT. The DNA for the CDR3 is TGTGCCAGCAGCGCCATCTCGGGAGAAGGCACCGGGGAGCTGTTTTTT. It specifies CASSAISGEGTGELFF.

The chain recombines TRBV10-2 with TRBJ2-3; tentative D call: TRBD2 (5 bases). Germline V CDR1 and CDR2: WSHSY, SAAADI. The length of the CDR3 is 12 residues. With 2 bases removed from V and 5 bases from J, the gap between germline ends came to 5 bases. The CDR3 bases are TGCGCCAGCAGTGAGGAGGGAGATACGCAGTATTTT. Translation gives CASSEEGDTQYF.

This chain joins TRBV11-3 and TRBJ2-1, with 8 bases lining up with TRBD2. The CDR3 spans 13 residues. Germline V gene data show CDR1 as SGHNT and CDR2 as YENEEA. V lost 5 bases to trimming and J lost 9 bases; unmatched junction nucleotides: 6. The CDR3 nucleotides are TGTGCCAGCAGCCCAACCCGGGGGGGTGAGCAGTTCTTC. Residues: CASSPTRGGEQFF. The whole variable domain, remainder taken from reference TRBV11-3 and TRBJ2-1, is EAGVVQSPRYKIIEKKQPVAFWCNPISGHNTLYWYLQNLGQGPELLIRYENEEAVDDSQLPKDRFSAERLKGVDSTLKIQPAELGDSAVYLCASSPTRGGEQFFGPGTRLTVL.

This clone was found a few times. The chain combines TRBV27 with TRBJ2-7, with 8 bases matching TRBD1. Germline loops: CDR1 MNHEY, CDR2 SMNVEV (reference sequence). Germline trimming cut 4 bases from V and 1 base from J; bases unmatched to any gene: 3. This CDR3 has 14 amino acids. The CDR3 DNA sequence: TGTGCCAGCAGTTCACGGACAGGGTCCTACGAGCAGTACTTC. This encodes CASSSRTGSYEQYF.

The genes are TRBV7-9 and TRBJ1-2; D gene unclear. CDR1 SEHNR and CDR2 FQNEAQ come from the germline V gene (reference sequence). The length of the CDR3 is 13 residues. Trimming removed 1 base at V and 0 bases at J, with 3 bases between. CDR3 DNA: TGTGCCAGCAGCTTAGTCGCTAACTATGGCTACACCTTC. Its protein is CASSLVANYGYTF.

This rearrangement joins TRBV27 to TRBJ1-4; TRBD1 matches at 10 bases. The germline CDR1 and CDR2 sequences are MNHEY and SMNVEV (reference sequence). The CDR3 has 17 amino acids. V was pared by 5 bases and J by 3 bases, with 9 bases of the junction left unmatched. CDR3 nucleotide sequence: TGTGCCAGCAGTGCCCGGGACAGGGGATTAGCTAATGAAAAACTGTTTTTT. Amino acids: CASSARDRGLANEKLFF.

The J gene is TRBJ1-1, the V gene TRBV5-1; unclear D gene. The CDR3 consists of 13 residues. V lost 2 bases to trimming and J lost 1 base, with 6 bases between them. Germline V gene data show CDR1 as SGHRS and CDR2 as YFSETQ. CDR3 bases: TGCGCCAGCAGCTTCGGGGAGAACACTGAAGCTTTCTTT. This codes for CASSFGENTEAFF.

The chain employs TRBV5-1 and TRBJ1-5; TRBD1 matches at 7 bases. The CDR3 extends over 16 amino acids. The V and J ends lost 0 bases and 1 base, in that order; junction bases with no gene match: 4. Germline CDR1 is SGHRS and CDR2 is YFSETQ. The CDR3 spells CASSLGEGASNQPQHF. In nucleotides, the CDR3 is TGCGCCAGCAGCTTGGGCGAGGGGGCGAGCAATCAGCCCCAGCATTTT.

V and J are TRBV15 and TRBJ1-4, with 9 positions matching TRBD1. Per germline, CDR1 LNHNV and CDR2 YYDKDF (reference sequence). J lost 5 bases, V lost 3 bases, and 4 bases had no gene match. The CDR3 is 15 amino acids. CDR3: CATSREGTGNEKLFF. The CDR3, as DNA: TGTGCCACCAGCAGGGAAGGGACAGGGAATGAAAAACTGTTTTTT.

CDR3 residues: CATGARGNEKLFF. The CDR3 DNA follows: TGTGCCACCGGGGCCAGGGGTAATGAAAAACTGTTTTTT. The chain has TRBV10-3 and TRBJ1-4; perhaps TRBD1 as D (6 bases). This CDR3 is 13 amino acids long. Germline lookup yields CDR1 ENHRY and CDR2 SYGVKD. V was pared by 10 bases and J by 4 bases, with 13 bases between.

The CDR3 sequence: CASSLRLGLTEQYF. The CDR3 DNA reads TGTGCCAGCAGCTTACGCCTGGGACTAACTGAGCAGTACTTC. This chain links TRBV11-2 with TRBJ2-7, with TRBD2 matching over 7 bases. V lost 2 bases, J lost 7 bases, and 8 bases stayed unmatched. Germline CDR1 SGHAT, CDR2 FQNNGV. The CDR3 spans 14 residues.

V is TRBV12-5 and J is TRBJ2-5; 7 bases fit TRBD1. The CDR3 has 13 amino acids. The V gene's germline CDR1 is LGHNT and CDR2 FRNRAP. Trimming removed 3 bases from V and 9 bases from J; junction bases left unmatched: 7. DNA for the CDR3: TGTGCTAGTGGTTTCCGGACAGGCGTTGCCCAGTACTTC. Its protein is CASGFRTGVAQYF. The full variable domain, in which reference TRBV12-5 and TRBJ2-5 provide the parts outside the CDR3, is DARVTQTPRHKVTEMGQEVTMRCQPILGHNTVFWYRQTMMQGLELLAYFRNRAPLDDSGMPKDRFSAEMPDATLATLKIQPSEPRDSAVYFCASGFRTGVAQYFGPGTRLLVL.

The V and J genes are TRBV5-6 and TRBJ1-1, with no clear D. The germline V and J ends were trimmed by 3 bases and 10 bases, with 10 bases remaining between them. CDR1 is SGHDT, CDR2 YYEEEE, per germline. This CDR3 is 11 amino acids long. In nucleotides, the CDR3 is TGTGCCAGCAGCTCACGGTACGGAGCTTTCTTT. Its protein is CASSSRYGAFF.

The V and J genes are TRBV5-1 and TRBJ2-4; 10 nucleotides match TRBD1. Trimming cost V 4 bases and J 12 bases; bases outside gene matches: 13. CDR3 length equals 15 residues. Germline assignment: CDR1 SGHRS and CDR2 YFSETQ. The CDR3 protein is CASSPRGTGVGSQYF. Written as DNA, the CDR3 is TGCGCCAGCAGCCCCCGCGGGACAGGGGTAGGCAGTCAGTACTTC.

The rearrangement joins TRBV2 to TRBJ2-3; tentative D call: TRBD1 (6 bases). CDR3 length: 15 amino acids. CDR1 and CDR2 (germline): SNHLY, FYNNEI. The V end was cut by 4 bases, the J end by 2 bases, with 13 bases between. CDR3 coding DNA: TGTGCCAGCAGTGGACAGGACGATATCACAGATACGCAGTATTTT. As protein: CASSGQDDITDTQYF.

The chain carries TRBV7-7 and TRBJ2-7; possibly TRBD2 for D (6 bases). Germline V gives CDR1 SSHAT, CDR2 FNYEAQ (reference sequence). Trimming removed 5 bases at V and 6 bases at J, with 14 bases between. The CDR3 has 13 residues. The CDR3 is CASSTGLGGEQYF. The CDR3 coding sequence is TGTGCCAGCAGCACCGGCTTGGGAGGCGAGCAGTACTTC.

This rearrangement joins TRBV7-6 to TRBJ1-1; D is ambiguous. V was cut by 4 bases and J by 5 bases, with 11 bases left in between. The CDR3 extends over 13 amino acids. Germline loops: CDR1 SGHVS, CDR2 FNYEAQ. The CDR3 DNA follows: TGTGCCAGCAGCTCGTCCGTCCGTACTGAAGCTTTCTTT. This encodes CASSSSVRTEAFF.